This T cell receptor (beta chain) was recovered during a study of control samples from healthy donors and cancer patients. Profiling relied on immunoSEQ multiplex PCR, and the TCRdb table lists in-frame clones only, not all of them. The sample includes 90,000 to 150,000 clones, approximately 88% of them seen just once. Sequenced input: blood. The TCR sequence derives from a man aged 35-49 years in good health.

DNA for the CDR3: TGTGCCAGCAGCTTGGACGGCAGGGCTTACAATGAGCAGTTCTTC. Residues: CASSLDGRAYNEQFF. The V call is TRBV5-4, the J call TRBJ2-1; a possible D gene is TRBD1 (5 bases). Trimming pared 0 bases from V and 4 bases from J, leaving 11 bases between. The germline CDR1 and CDR2 sequences are SGHNT and YYREEE (reference sequence). The CDR3 runs 15 residues.